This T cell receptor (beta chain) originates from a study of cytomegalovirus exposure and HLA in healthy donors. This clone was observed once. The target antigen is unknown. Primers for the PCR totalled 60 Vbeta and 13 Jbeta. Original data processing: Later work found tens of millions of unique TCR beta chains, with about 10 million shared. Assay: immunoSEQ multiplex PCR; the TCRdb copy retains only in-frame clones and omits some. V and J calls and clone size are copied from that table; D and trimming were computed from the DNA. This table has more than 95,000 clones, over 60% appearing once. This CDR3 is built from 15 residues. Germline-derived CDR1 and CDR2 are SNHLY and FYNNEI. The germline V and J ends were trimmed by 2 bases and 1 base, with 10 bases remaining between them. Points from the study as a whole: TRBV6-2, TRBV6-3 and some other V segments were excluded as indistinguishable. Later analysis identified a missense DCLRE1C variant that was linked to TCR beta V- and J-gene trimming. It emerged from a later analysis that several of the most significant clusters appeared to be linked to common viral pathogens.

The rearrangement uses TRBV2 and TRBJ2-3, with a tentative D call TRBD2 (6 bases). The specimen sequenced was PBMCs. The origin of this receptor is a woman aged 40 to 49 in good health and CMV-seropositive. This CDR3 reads CASSELRRGTDTQYF. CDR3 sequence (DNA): TGTGCCAGCAGTGAACTGCGGAGGGGCACAGATACGCAGTATTTT.